This T cell receptor beta chain was recovered during a study of human T cells and chemical hapten exposure. Study-level information: The study sensitized with 2% DPC on a 2 cm by 2 cm patch of upper inner arm skin. Study results and limitations: Versus controls, significantly more large CDR3 similarity clusters arose from expanded TCRs.

From the RACE reads, TCRdb called clonotypes with MiXCR, one entry per CDR3 protein. The profile covers approximately 110,000 distinct CDR3 sequences, with approximately 10% appearing a single time and around 3.6% taken by the ten largest. Noted time point: patch test 1, 2 weeks after DPC sensitization. The treatment here: therapeutic diphenylcyclopropenone sensitization with weekly scalp DPC. This clonotype was recorded a few times. Its antigen is as yet unknown. This CDR3 has 14 residues. Germline V CDR1 and CDR2: MNHEY, SVGAGI. V was pared by 8 bases and J by 4 bases, with 15 bases between. The origin of this receptor is a woman between 35 and 50 years old with alopecia areata. Some clones in this sample may be carry-over from other donors' samples. This specimen consisted of whole blood, obtained in connection with sensitization to the hapten diphenylcyclopropenone (DPC). V is TRBV6-5 and J is TRBJ1-3; D remains unclear. CDR3 amino acids: CASGRNSLGNTIYF. CDR3 DNA: TGTGCCAGCGGGCGGAACAGTTTAGGAAACACCATATATTTT.